This T cell receptor (beta chain) was sequenced for a study of blood T cells in healthy people across ages. Then a second PCR, running about 6 to 12 cycles, was carried out with a sample-barcoded 5' primer and a J-beta primer mix. Using its own MiXCR run on the 5' RACE reads, TCRdb lists one record per CDR3 protein. The repertoire has around 650,000 distinct CDR3 sequences, 35% to 50% of them found once; the top ten carry about 30%. Trimming left V 8 bases short and J 1 base short, with 24 bases between. Germline values: CDR1 LNHNV, CDR2 YYDKDF (reference sequence). The CDR3 is 18 amino acids. Sample: blood. The chain has TRBV15 and TRBJ1-5, with D tentatively TRBD1 (5 bases). This TCR derives from an elderly man in good health. The CDR3 DNA reads TGTGCCACCTACACCAGGGCAGCCTCCCAGGAGAGCAATCAGCCCCAGCATTTT. This translates into CATYTRAASQESNQPQHF.